One T cell receptor beta chain is described in this entry. The data originate from a study of T cell responses to AZD1222 COVID-19 vaccine. Libraries were prepared by immunoSEQ multiplex PCR; TCRdb keeps only in-frame clonotypes and omits some of them. The sample carries under 150,000 clones, 90% to 95% recorded once. Germline V gives CDR1 MNHEY, CDR2 SMNVEV (reference sequence). The CDR3 length is 17 residues. V trimming: 5 bases; J trimming: 0 bases; junction bases outside the gene matches: 9. The receptor's source is an adult in good health. The material sequenced was peripheral blood, taken on day 0 of AZD1222 vaccination. This chain joins TRBV27 and TRBJ2-3; 9 nucleotides line up with TRBD2. The CDR3 loop reads CASSLRTSAYSTDTQYF. CDR3 bases: TGTGCCAGCAGTCTCAGGACTAGCGCCTATAGCACAGATACGCAGTATTTT.